This T cell receptor (beta chain) was found in a study of T cells in Graves' hyperthyroidism and ophthalmopathy. Study background: Peripheral blood was acquired at first diagnosis, ahead of any therapy whatsoever. Study-wide results and caveats: Ophthalmopathy, which appeared later, was predicted by the model a median 6.5 months before onset.

Fresh 10 ml peripheral blood yielded PBMCs. Per germline, CDR1 DFQATT and CDR2 SNEGSKA (reference sequence). CDR3 length: 15 amino acids. Between the trimmed V and J ends, which lost 0 bases and 0 bases, there was a span of 11 bases. Ten or more counts support this clonotype. The antigen is not known. Researchers took RNA transcripts and amplified the TCR beta CDR3 regions from them. First-round RT-PCR of the TCR CDR3 relied on the HTBI primer set. Using its own MiXCR run on the multiplex PCR reads, TCRdb lists one record per CDR3 protein. Among 300,000 or so distinct CDR3 sequences, 18% were seen once, and the ten largest hold under 55%.

The chain is built from TRBV20-1 and TRBJ1-2; maybe TRBD1 (5 bases). The material sequenced was blood. The clonotype was recovered from a woman in her forties or fifties with Graves' hyperthyroidism. In DNA, the CDR3 is TGCAGTGCTAGAGATTGGGGCGAAACTAACTATGGCTACACCTTC. It specifies CSARDWGETNYGYTF.